What follows describes a single TCR beta chain. Antigen specificity is unknown. This sample was included in a study of CD8 T cells in Susac syndrome. After extraction with the RNeasy kit, about 0.45 to 1 ug of the RNA was reverse transcribed using random hexamers. MiXCR was run by TCRdb on the immunoSEQ multiplex PCR reads, yielding one entry per CDR3 protein. The data hold some 140,000 distinct CDR3 sequences, with just under 95% observed a single time. Broader study findings: Around 16 Susac-specific public clones were found in total CD8+ repertoires and five in CD8+ TEMRA repertoires.

The sequence derives from a human donor with Susac syndrome. The sample comprised CD8+ T cells from PBMCs.

CDR3 residues: CSAPPRGYSYNEQFF. CDR3 nucleotides: TGCAGTGCCCCGCCACGGGGGTACTCCTACAATGAGCAGTTCTTC. V is TRBV20-1 and J is TRBJ2-1; a weak D match, TRBD2 (6 bases). CDR1 and CDR2 (germline): DFQATT, SNEGSKA (reference sequence). CDR3 length equals 15 residues. V was cut by 6 bases and J by 0 bases, with 15 bases left in between.